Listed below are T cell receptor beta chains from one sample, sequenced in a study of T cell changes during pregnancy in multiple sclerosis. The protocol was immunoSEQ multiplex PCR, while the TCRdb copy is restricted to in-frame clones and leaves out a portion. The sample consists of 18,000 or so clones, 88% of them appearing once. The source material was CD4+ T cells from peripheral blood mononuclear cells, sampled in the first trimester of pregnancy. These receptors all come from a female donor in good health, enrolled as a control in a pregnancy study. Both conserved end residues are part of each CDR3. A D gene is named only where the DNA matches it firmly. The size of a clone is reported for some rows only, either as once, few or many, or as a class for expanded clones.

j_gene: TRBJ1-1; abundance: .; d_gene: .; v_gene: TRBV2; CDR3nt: TGTGCCAGCAGTGTCTTCAACACTGAAGCTTTCTTT; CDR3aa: CASSVFNTEAFF
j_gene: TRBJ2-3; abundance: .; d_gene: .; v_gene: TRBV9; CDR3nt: TGTGCCAGCAGCGCGTATAGCACAGATACGCAGTATTTT; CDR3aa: CASSAYSTDTQYF
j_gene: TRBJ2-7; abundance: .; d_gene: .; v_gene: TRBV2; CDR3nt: TGTGCCAGCAGAACAGGGTCCGAGCAGTACTTC; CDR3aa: CASRTGSEQYF
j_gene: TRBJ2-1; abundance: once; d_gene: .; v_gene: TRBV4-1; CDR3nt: TGCGCCAGCAGCCAAGGTGATAGCAGAAATGAGCAGTTCTTC; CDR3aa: CASSQGDSRNEQFF
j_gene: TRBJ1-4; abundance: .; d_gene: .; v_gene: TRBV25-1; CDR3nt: TGTGCCAGCAGTGAGAGAGGGGGACGGAATGAAAAACTGTTTTTT; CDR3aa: CASSERGGRNEKLFF
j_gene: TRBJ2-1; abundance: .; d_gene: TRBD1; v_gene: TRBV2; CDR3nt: TGTGCCAGCATCCGGGACAGGGGTACCGATGAGCAGTTCTTC; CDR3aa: CASIRDRGTDEQFF
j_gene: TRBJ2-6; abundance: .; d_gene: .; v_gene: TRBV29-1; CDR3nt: TGCAGCGTTAAGACAGACTCTGGGGCCAACGTCCTGACTTTC; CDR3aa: CSVKTDSGANVLTF
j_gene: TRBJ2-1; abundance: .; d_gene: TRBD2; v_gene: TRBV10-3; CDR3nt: TGTGCCATCAGTAGGGCTAGCGGGTCCTATGAGCAGTTCTTC; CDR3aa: CAISRASGSYEQFF
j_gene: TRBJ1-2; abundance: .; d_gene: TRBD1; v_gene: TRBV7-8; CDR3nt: TGTGCCAGCAGCTTAGCTTGGGACAGCTATGGCTACACCTTC; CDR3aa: CASSLAWDSYGYTF
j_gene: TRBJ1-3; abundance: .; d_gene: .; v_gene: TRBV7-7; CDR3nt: TGTGCTAGCAGCTTAGGGGCTCCAAGTTCAGGAAACACCATATATTTT; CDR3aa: CASSLGAPSSGNTIYF
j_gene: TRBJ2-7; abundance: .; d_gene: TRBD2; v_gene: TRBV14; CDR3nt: TGTGCCAGCGGACTAAGCGGGGGACCTTCCTACGAGCAGTACTTC; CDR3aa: CASGLSGGPSYEQYF
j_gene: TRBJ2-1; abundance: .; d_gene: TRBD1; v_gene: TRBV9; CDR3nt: TGTGCCAGCAGCGTAGCAGAAGGGGGCTATGAGCAGTTCTTC; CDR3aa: CASSVAEGGYEQFF